These T cell receptor beta chains were read from a single sample in a study of blood T cell repertoires in COVID-19. Assay: immunoSEQ multiplex PCR; the TCRdb copy retains only in-frame clones and omits some. The sample carries 250,000 or so clones, roughly 79% recorded once. The sequencing sample was made of peripheral blood. The receptors were gathered from a woman older than 75 with acute or convalescent COVID-19. Each CDR3 is given with its conserved first and last residue. A D gene is named only where the DNA matches it firmly. Rows give clone size only sometimes, using once, few, many, or a class for an expanded clone.

abundance	v_gene	j_gene	d_gene	CDR3nt	CDR3aa
-	TRBV28	TRBJ1-2	TRBD1	TGTGCCAGCAGTCCTTATAGCGGACAGGGGGCCTACACCTTC	CASSPYSGQGAYTF
-	TRBV24-1	TRBJ2-3	-	TGTGCCACCAGTGATTTTGAGGGAGGCGCCACAGATACGCAGTATTTT	CATSDFEGGATDTQYF
-	TRBV18	TRBJ2-7	-	TGTGCCAGCTCACCAGGGGCGAGCTACGAGCAGTACTTC	CASSPGASYEQYF
-	TRBV4-3	TRBJ1-4	TRBD1	TGCGCCAGCAGCCAAGGGAACAGGGGAACTAATGAAAAACTGTTTTTT	CASSQGNRGTNEKLFF
-	TRBV7-2	TRBJ1-1	-	TGTGCCAGCAGCTTAATAATTATGAACACTGAAGCTTTCTTT	CASSLIIMNTEAFF
once	TRBV19	TRBJ1-5	-	TGTGCCAGTAGTGGAGGGGGCAATCAGCCCCAGCATTTT	CASSGGGNQPQHF
-	TRBV10-3	TRBJ2-7	-	TGTGCCATCAGTGAGTCAGGTACAGGGCGCGAGCAGTACTTC	CAISESGTGREQYF
-	TRBV4-2	TRBJ2-5	-	TGTGCCAGCAGCCAAGATATAGTCCAAGAGACCCAGTACTTC	CASSQDIVQETQYF
-	TRBV6-5	TRBJ2-7	-	TGTGCCAGCAGTAGAGGACTGAGCTCCTACGAGCAGTACTTC	CASSRGLSSYEQYF
-	TRBV11-2	TRBJ2-7	-	TGTGCCAGCAGGTTTATCCCGACAGGATCCTACGAGCAGTACTTC	CASRFIPTGSYEQYF
-	TRBV27	TRBJ1-2	-	TGTGCCAGCAGTCCATCGGGCTCTCCCTGGAGGGGCTACACCTTC	CASSPSGSPWRGYTF
few	TRBV15	TRBJ1-2	-	TGTGCCACCAGCAGAGTGGGAGGGAACTATGGCTACACCTTC	CATSRVGGNYGYTF
once	TRBV12-3/TRBV12-4	TRBJ1-2	-	TGTGCCAGCAGTTCTCGACGAGGCTACTACACCTTC	CASSSRRGYYTF
-	TRBV28	TRBJ2-5	-	TGTGCCAGCAGTTCAGGGAACCAAGAGACCCAGTACTTC	CASSSGNQETQYF
once	TRBV5-1	TRBJ1-2	-	TGCGCCAGCAGCTTGGGGGGCGTCTATGGCTACACCTTC	CASSLGGVYGYTF
once	TRBV29-1	TRBJ1-2	TRBD1	TGCAGCGTTGAAGATTTTGGACAGGGGCCCACCTTC	CSVEDFGQGPTF
-	TRBV29-1	TRBJ1-2	TRBD1	TGCAGCGCGAGTGGACAGGGAGTTAACTATGGCTACACCTTC	CSASGQGVNYGYTF
-	TRBV7-2	TRBJ1-5	-	TGTGCCAGCAGCTCCCAGGGAGGTCAGCCCCAGCATTTT	CASSSQGGQPQHF
-	TRBV11-2	TRBJ2-7	TRBD1	TGTGCCAGCAGCGAAGACAGGGCCAGCTCCTACGAGCAGTACTTC	CASSEDRASSYEQYF
-	TRBV7-3	TRBJ2-2	-	TGTGCCAGCAGCTTAGCGGGGGCCGACACCGGGGAGCTGTTTTTT	CASSLAGADTGELFF
-	TRBV7-9	TRBJ1-2	TRBD1	TGTGCCAGCAGCCCCGGCGACAGGGGGCATGATGGCTACACCTTC	CASSPGDRGHDGYTF
few	TRBV27	TRBJ2-5	-	TGTGCCAGCAGTTTTCGGGGACAAGAGACCCAGTACTTC	CASSFRGQETQYF
-	TRBV5-1	TRBJ2-2	-	TGCGCCAGCAGCTTGTCCAGCGTAAACACCGGGGAGCTGTTTTTT	CASSLSSVNTGELFF
-	TRBV2	TRBJ2-1	-	TGTGCCAGCAGGGCTACCAGAGGGATCCAGATGGATGAGCAGTTCTTC	CASRATRGIQMDEQFF
once	TRBV18	TRBJ2-7	TRBD1	TGTGCCAGCTCGTCCGGGACAGGGATTATATACGAGCAGTACTTC	CASSSGTGIIYEQYF
-	TRBV29-1	TRBJ2-5	TRBD2	TGCAGCGCCCGGACTAGCGGGAGGGGAGAGACCCAGTACTTC	CSARTSGRGETQYF
-	TRBV3-1/TRBV3-2	TRBJ1-1	-	TGTGCCAGCAGCCAAGACGAGGCATTTCAGAACACTGAAGCTTTCTTT	CASSQDEAFQNTEAFF
-	TRBV5-1	TRBJ1-2	TRBD1	TGCGCCAGCAGCAGAGGGGGCGATGGCTACACCTTC	CASSRGGDGYTF
-	TRBV2	TRBJ2-7	TRBD1	TGTGCCAGCCACGGGGACAGGGGCTACGAGCAGTACTTC	CASHGDRGYEQYF
few	TRBV29-1	TRBJ2-1	TRBD2	TGCAGCGTTGCTAGCGGCCTTGGTAATGAGCAGTTCTTC	CSVASGLGNEQFF
-	TRBV5-1	TRBJ1-4	-	TGCGCCAGCAGCCCCGATCCCAGGGCCAATGAAAAACTGTTTTTT	CASSPDPRANEKLFF
-	TRBV6-2/TRBV6-3	TRBJ2-7	-	TGTGCCAGCAGTTACGACGGGGGATCCTACTACGAGCAGTACTTC	CASSYDGGSYYEQYF
-	TRBV11-2	TRBJ1-2	TRBD1	TGTGCCACCCGCCTGACAGGGGGCTATGGCTACACCTTC	CATRLTGGYGYTF
-	TRBV4-1	TRBJ1-2	-	TGCGCCAGCAGCCAAGACAGGATTAACTATGGCTACACCTTC	CASSQDRINYGYTF
-	TRBV5-6	TRBJ2-5	-	TGTGCCAGCAACAAGCGCTCTCTAGTAAGTTGGACCCAGTACTTC	CASNKRSLVSWTQYF
-	TRBV28	TRBJ2-3	-	TGTGCCAGCAGGCTAACAGATACGCAGTATTTT	CASRLTDTQYF
-	TRBV10-3	TRBJ2-3	-	TGTGCCACCGAGCAGCGGTCTAGCACAGATACGCAGTATTTT	CATEQRSSTDTQYF
-	TRBV2	TRBJ1-6	TRBD1	TGTGCCAGCAGTGAAGAGGGGACAGTTTATAATTCACCCCTCCACTTT	CASSEEGTVYNSPLHF
few	TRBV7-9	TRBJ2-5	TRBD1	TGTGCCAGCAGCTTAGCTGGACAGGGGTCCTATAAAGAGACCCAGTACTTC	CASSLAGQGSYKETQYF
-	TRBV9	TRBJ1-2	TRBD1	TGTGCCAGCAGCTTCGGACAGGCCAACTATGGCTACACCTTC	CASSFGQANYGYTF
-	TRBV9	TRBJ1-3	-	TGTGCCAGCAGCGGGACAGCGGGAAACACCATATATTTT	CASSGTAGNTIYF
once	TRBV7-2	TRBJ2-2	TRBD1	TGTGCCAGCAGCTCCCGGGACAGACCCGGGGAGCTGTTTTTT	CASSSRDRPGELFF
-	TRBV14	TRBJ2-3	TRBD2	TGTGCCAGCAGCCAAGTTCCCGGGGGGGCTATCACAGATACGCAGTATTTT	CASSQVPGGAITDTQYF
-	TRBV27	TRBJ1-5	TRBD1	TGTGCCAGCAGTTTATACAGGGGGGATCAGCCCCAGCATTTT	CASSLYRGDQPQHF
-	TRBV27	TRBJ1-1	-	TGTGCCAGCAGTCCCCGCGGGACTGAAGCTTTCTTT	CASSPRGTEAFF
-	TRBV21-1	TRBJ2-7	-	TGTGCCAGCAGCGGGTTTCCTAGCGGGAGTCTCTACGAGCAGTACTTC	CASSGFPSGSLYEQYF
-	TRBV3-1/TRBV3-2	TRBJ2-3	TRBD2	TGTGCCAGCAGCCATGGGCCCTCCGGGACTAGCGGGGGTTACACGCAGTATTTT	CASSHGPSGTSGGYTQYF
-	TRBV29-1	TRBJ2-7	-	TGCAGCGTAGGTACTAGTGGGAGCTCCTACGAGCAGTACTTC	CSVGTSGSSYEQYF
-	TRBV12-3/TRBV12-4	TRBJ1-2	TRBD1	TGTGCCAGCAGCCCGGGACAGAACTATGGCTACACCTTC	CASSPGQNYGYTF
-	TRBV14	TRBJ2-1	TRBD2	TGTGCCAGCAGGAATAGCGGGGGGGCAAGGCAGTTCTTC	CASRNSGGARQFF
once	TRBV11-2	TRBJ2-3	-	TGTGCCAGCAGCTTTATGCGGGGGCCCCGCACAGATACGCAGTATTTT	CASSFMRGPRTDTQYF
-	TRBV20-1	TRBJ1-3	-	TGCAGTGCTAGTCGTCCCTCTGGAAACACCATATATTTT	CSASRPSGNTIYF